The 32 T cell receptor beta chains presented below share a single source sample, sequenced in a study of T cells in Graves' hyperthyroidism and ophthalmopathy. Researchers amplified the TCR beta CDR3 regions from RNA transcripts. HTBI primers drove first-round RT-PCR of the TCR CDR3. One entry per CDR3 protein, called by TCRdb with MiXCR from the multiplex PCR reads. This sample carries a few hundred thousand distinct CDR3 sequences, roughly 16% of them seen once, and the ten largest clones take more than 3%. Material: blood. All receptors derive from a woman aged 40 to 50 with Graves' ophthalmopathy.

This clonotype occurred many times. The chain employs TRBV27 and TRBJ2-1; no reliable D call. Looked up from germline, CDR1 is MNHEY and CDR2 is SMNVEV (reference sequence). V dropped 1 base and J dropped 2 bases, with 9 bases sitting between them. The CDR3 covers 15 residues. The CDR3 region has the DNA TGTGCCAGCAGTTTATTCCAGAGAACCTACAATGAGCAGTTCTTC. Translation: CASSLFQRTYNEQFF.

This clonotype was recorded many times. V gene TRBV28 combines with J gene TRBJ2-1; either TRBD1 or TRBD2 may fit D (5 bases each). Trimming left V 4 bases short and J 5 bases short, with 21 bases between. Germline CDR1 reads MDHEN; CDR2 reads SYDVKM. The CDR3 is 17 amino acids. This CDR3 is CASSSGDHPLIHNEQFF. The CDR3 DNA follows: TGTGCCAGCAGTTCCGGGGACCATCCCCTCATACACAATGAGCAGTTCTTC.

The CDR3 here is CASGSTDTQYF. As DNA, the CDR3 is TGTGCTAGTGGTTCCACAGATACGCAGTATTTT. This rearrangement joins TRBV12-5 to TRBJ2-3; D gene uncertain. This CDR3 spans 11 amino acids. CDR1 is LGHNT and CDR2 is FRNRAP in the germline V gene. Trimming cost V 4 bases and J 2 bases, with 1 base left between them.

This sequence joins TRBV20-1 and TRBJ1-5; 7 positions agree with TRBD1. The V gene's germline CDR1 is DFQATT and CDR2 SNEGSKA (reference sequence). J gave up 5 bases and V 2 bases, and 12 bases lay outside the gene matches. There are 16 residues in the CDR3. CDR3 sequence: CSARPGSGRGDQPQHF. In nucleotides, the CDR3 is TGCAGTGCTAGACCTGGGAGCGGCAGGGGGGATCAGCCCCAGCATTTT.

This clonotype was seen at least ten times. The chain is built from TRBV11-1 and TRBJ1-6, with D possibly matching TRBD1 (6 bases). The V gene's germline CDR1 is SGHAT and CDR2 FQDESV (reference sequence). CDR3 length: 14 residues. Trimming removed 3 bases at V and 7 bases at J, with 10 bases between. CDR3 protein: CASSFAGTNSPLHF. In DNA form, the CDR3 reads TGTGCCAGCAGCTTTGCCGGGACAAATTCACCCCTCCACTTT. Looking up the rest from reference TRBV11-1 and TRBJ1-6 gives the full variable domain: EAEVAQSPRYKITEKSQAVAFWCDPISGHATLYWYRQILGQGPELLVQFQDESVVDDSQLPKDRFSAERLKGVDSTLKIQPAELGDSAMYLCASSFAGTNSPLHFGNGTRLTVT.

This clonotype was detected ten times or more. The J gene is TRBJ2-3, the V gene TRBV11-2, with TRBD2 as a possible D gene (5 bases). Germline V gene lookup returns CDR1 SGHAT and CDR2 FQNNGV. The length of the CDR3 is 17 residues. Trimming removed 4 bases from V and 11 bases from J, with 28 bases in between. CDR3 protein: CASSSNPTRVWTSGQYF. As DNA, the CDR3 is TGTGCCAGCAGCTCAAACCCTACTAGGGTGTGGACCTCAGGGCAGTATTTT.

There are many counts of this clonotype. This sequence joins TRBV5-5 and TRBJ2-3, with TRBD1 matching over 8 bases. The CDR3 covers 15 residues. The junction had 2 bases not matched to a gene; V was cut back by 0 bases and J by 2 bases. Looked up from germline, CDR1 is SGHKS and CDR2 is YYEKEE (reference sequence). The CDR3 DNA is TGTGCCAGCAGCTTGGGGACAGGGACCACAGATACGCAGTATTTT. It specifies CASSLGTGTTDTQYF.

This clonotype was seen repeatedly, ten times or more. The chain recombines TRBV20-1 with TRBJ1-1, with D uncertain. The CDR3 sequence is 11 residues long. V gave up 8 bases and J gave up 3 bases, with 10 bases separating them. CDR1 is DFQATT, CDR2 SNEGSKA, per germline (reference sequence). CDR3 DNA sequence: TGCAGTACTACCCTATACACTGAAGCTTTCTTT. It translates to CSTTLYTEAFF.

This clonotype has only a few counts. This chain uses TRBV12-3 or TRBV12-4 with TRBJ2-2; 12 bases are a match to TRBD2. V trimming: 2 bases; J trimming: 5 bases; junction bases outside the gene matches: 0. This CDR3 contains 15 residues. The CDR3 coding sequence is TGTGCCAGCAGTTTAACTAGCGGGAGGACCGGGGAGCTGTTTTTT. It is translated as CASSLTSGRTGELFF.

The chain uses TRBV20-1 and TRBJ2-1; TRBD2 aligns across 9 bases. V lost 6 bases and J lost 6; bases outside the gene matches: 12. CDR3 length: 15 amino acids. Germline V CDR1 and CDR2: DFQATT, SNEGSKA (reference sequence). The CDR3 DNA is TGCAGTGCCCCGAGGATTGGCGGGGGGGCCAATGAGCAGTTCTTC. Its translation: CSAPRIGGGANEQFF.

At least ten counts were recorded for this clonotype. J is TRBJ2-7 and V is TRBV12-3 or TRBV12-4, with TRBD2 matching 9 bases. Trimming cost V 8 bases and J 2 bases; bases outside gene matches: 4. This CDR3 has 13 amino acids. CDR3 loop: CASQRGATYEQYF. The CDR3 nucleotides read TGTGCCAGCCAGCGGGGGGCTACCTACGAGCAGTACTTC.

This clonotype showed up just a few times. The V and J genes are TRBV4-1 and TRBJ1-4; D unresolved. The germline V and J ends were trimmed by 4 bases and 0 bases, with 15 bases remaining between them. The CDR3 spans 17 residues. CDR1 and CDR2 from the germline V gene are MGHRA and YSYEKL. Written as DNA, the CDR3 is TGCGCCAGCAGCCCTCGGGCCGCACAGTCAACTAATGAAAAACTGTTTTTT. This translates into CASSPRAAQSTNEKLFF.

Turning to this clonotype: It may be a read error: a sequence one base away is much more abundant. The V call is TRBV30, the J call TRBJ1-6; the D gene is possibly TRBD1 (6 bases). Per germline, CDR1 GTSNPN and CDR2 SVGIG (reference sequence). The CDR3 contains 12 residues. V lost 8 bases to trimming and J lost 5 bases, with 10 bases between them. This CDR3 reads CARNRDNSPLHF. The CDR3 coding sequence is TGTGCCCGGAACAGGGATAATTCACCCCTCCACTTT.

The rearrangement links TRBV4-1 to TRBJ2-7; D is possibly TRBD1 or TRBD2 (5 bases each). The germline V gene encodes CDR1 MGHRA and CDR2 YSYEKL. The CDR3 is 15 residues long. V shed 1 base and J shed 0 bases, with 10 bases lying between them. For the CDR3, the DNA is TGCGCCAGCAGCCAAGTCGGGACGAACTCCTACGAGCAGTACTTC. Amino acids: CASSQVGTNSYEQYF.

The sample holds many counts of this clonotype. V usage is TRBV9 and J usage is TRBJ2-3, with TRBD2 matching over 10 bases. The ends lost 4 bases at V and 3 bases at J; junction bases unmatched: 8. The CDR3 is 16 residues long. Germline assignment: CDR1 SGDLS and CDR2 YYNGEE. The CDR3 nucleotides read TGTGCCAGCAGCCGGCTGGGGACTAGCGAGACAGATACGCAGTATTTT. The encoded protein is CASSRLGTSETDTQYF.

This clonotype occurred many times. The chain recombines TRBV11-2 with TRBJ2-5; D remains unclear. The CDR3 sequence is 13 residues long. V lost 5 bases and J lost 5, with 12 bases in between. Germline loops: CDR1 SGHAT, CDR2 FQNNGV. In DNA form, the CDR3 reads TGTGCCAGCAGCACCTATTCCGCCGAGACCCAGTACTTC. Translated: CASSTYSAETQYF. Based on the CDR3 plus reference TRBV11-2 and TRBJ2-5, the full variable domain is EAGVAQSPRYKIIEKRQSVAFWCNPISGHATLYWYQQILGQGPKLLIQFQNNGVVDDSQLPKDRFSAERLKGVDSTLKIQPAKLEDSAVYLCASSTYSAETQYFGPGTRLLVL.

This chain connects TRBV4-1 to TRBJ2-7; a weak D match, TRBD1 (5 bases). The germline V and J ends were trimmed by 0 bases and 4 bases, with 16 bases remaining between them. The CDR3 covers 16 residues. Germline V gene lookup returns CDR1 MGHRA and CDR2 YSYEKL. DNA of the CDR3: TGCGCCAGCAGCCAAGATATGACAGTGGGGCTTTACGAGCAGTACTTC. It yields the protein CASSQDMTVGLYEQYF.

Many counts were recorded for this clonotype. The V gene is TRBV5-1, the J gene TRBJ1-1; possibly TRBD1 for D (5 bases). The CDR3 length is 13 residues. V was cut by 6 bases and J by 3 bases, with 12 bases left in between. The germline gives CDR1 SGHRS, CDR2 YFSETQ. This CDR3 is CASTGGTYTEAFF. The CDR3 region has the DNA TGCGCCAGCACGGGGGGGACCTACACTGAAGCTTTCTTT.

This clonotype has only a few counts. The chain uses TRBV7-2 and TRBJ2-3, with 10 bases fitting TRBD2. Germline V gene sequence: CDR1 SGHTA, CDR2 FQGNSA. The CDR3 totals 18 residues. Trimming removed 5 bases from V and 5 bases from J; junction bases left unmatched: 16. CDR3 residues: CASSGGLGSGGAIDTQYF. Written as DNA, the CDR3 is TGTGCCAGCAGCGGGGGTCTCGGGAGCGGGGGGGCGATAGATACGCAGTATTTT.

This clonotype has only a few counts. The chain carries TRBV29-1 and TRBJ2-3, with 11 bases aligning to TRBD2. Germline V gene data show CDR1 as SQVTM and CDR2 as ANQGSEA. The V gene end was trimmed by 6 bases and the J gene end by 4 bases; junction bases not matched to a gene: 9. CDR3 size: 15 residues. The CDR3 spells CSVSGLAGISDTQYF. The CDR3 DNA reads TGCAGCGTATCCGGACTAGCGGGCATTTCAGATACGCAGTATTTT.

This clonotype was seen ten or more times. The genes are TRBV5-6 and TRBJ2-3, with 9 nucleotides matching TRBD1. Germline-derived CDR1 and CDR2 are SGHDT and YYEEEE. CDR3 length equals 15 residues. Trimming took 1 base from V and 4 from J; bases not matched to a gene: 4. DNA for the CDR3: TGTGCCAGCAGCTTGTGGGGACAGGGTTCAGATACGCAGTATTTT. This encodes CASSLWGQGSDTQYF.

This chain uses TRBV28 with TRBJ1-6; D is uncertain. The V and J ends lost 5 bases and 3 bases respectively, with 14 bases between them. This CDR3 is 16 amino acids long. Germline values: CDR1 MDHEN, CDR2 SYDVKM. CDR3 amino acids: CASSPYSQFYNSPLHF. CDR3 DNA: TGTGCCAGCAGTCCGTACTCTCAATTCTATAATTCACCCCTCCACTTT.

This clonotype was observed a few times. V usage is TRBV10-3 and J usage is TRBJ1-5; D perhaps matches TRBD1 (5 bases). V gave up 3 bases and J gave up 0 bases, with 6 bases separating them. The CDR3 consists of 14 residues. Germline V lookup: CDR1 ENHRY, CDR2 SYGVKD. CDR3 sequence reads: CAISDGASNQPQHF. In nucleotides, the CDR3 is TGTGCCATCAGTGATGGGGCTAGCAATCAGCCCCAGCATTTT.

The sample holds many counts of this clonotype. In nucleotides, the CDR3 is TGTGCCAGCAGTGAAGGTGTGGGGGACAATGAGCAGTTCTTC. Translating it yields CASSEGVGDNEQFF. V usage is TRBV6-1 and J usage is TRBJ2-1; D is tentatively TRBD1 or TRBD2 (5 bases each). This CDR3 has 14 amino acids. Deletions cut 1 base from V and 5 bases from J, with 9 bases between. Germline CDR1 reads MNHNS; CDR2 reads SASEGT.

As concerns this clonotype: This sequence may be a read error, since a much larger clone differs from it by one base. The V and J genes are TRBV24-1 and TRBJ2-5; 11 nucleotides line up with TRBD2. V was clipped by 6 bases and J by 5 bases; unmatched bases: 7. Germline CDR1 and CDR2: KGHDR and SFDVKD. The CDR3 consists of 15 residues. CDR3 nucleotides: TGTGCCACCAGTAACACTAGCGGGAGCGGTGAGACCCAGTACTTC. It codes for CATSNTSGSGETQYF.

This clonotype was counted at least ten times. The chain uses TRBV20-1 and TRBJ2-1, with 9 bases that match TRBD2. With 3 bases clipped from V and 0 bases from J, the junction kept 9 bases outside the gene matches. Germline CDR1 and CDR2: DFQATT and SNEGSKA (reference sequence). CDR3 length: 17 amino acids. The CDR3 region has the DNA TGCAGTGCTAGTATCCTAGCGGGGCCTAGCTCCTACAATGAGCAGTTCTTC. This translates into CSASILAGPSSYNEQFF.

This clonotype showed up many times. The genes are TRBV20-1 and TRBJ2-1, with D tentatively TRBD2 (5 bases). This CDR3 region has 14 residues. Trimming took 3 bases from V and 6 from J, leaving 15 bases between them. Germline loops: CDR1 DFQATT, CDR2 SNEGSKA (reference sequence). CDR3 nucleotides: TGCAGTGCTAGTGTGGACCATGCGGGCAATGAGCAGTTCTTC. Its protein product is CSASVDHAGNEQFF.

This clonotype was seen at least ten times. The rearrangement links TRBV2 to TRBJ2-4, with 9 bases matching TRBD1. Trimming removed 4 bases from V and 3 bases from J; junction bases left unmatched: 7. The CDR3 is 16 amino acids. Germline V lookup: CDR1 SNHLY, CDR2 FYNNEI. The CDR3 nucleotides read TGTGCCAGCAGTGTCCTTCGGACAGGGGACAAAAACATTCAGTACTTC. Protein product: CASSVLRTGDKNIQYF.

With regard to this clonotype: Germline is not matched at one junction end, which may reflect a read error. This chain joins TRBV7-7 and TRBJ1-1; D not resolved. Germline CDR1 reads SSHAT; CDR2 reads FNYEAQ (reference sequence). The CDR3 runs to 14 residues. The DNA of the CDR3 is TGTGCTAGCAGCTCCGTAGGGAAATCTCTCGAAGCTTTCTTT. This encodes CASSSVGKSLEAFF.

This clonotype was found a few times. The chain recombines TRBV5-1 with TRBJ2-3; a weak D match, TRBD1 (5 bases). The CDR3 has 16 residues. CDR1 and CDR2 from the germline V gene are SGHRS and YFSETQ. The germline V and J ends were trimmed by 1 base and 6 bases, with 18 bases remaining between them. CDR3 in amino acids: CASSLPLSTHRDTQYF. CDR3 DNA sequence: TGCGCCAGCAGCTTGCCACTTTCCACTCACAGGGATACGCAGTATTTT.

This clonotype came up a few times. The chain uses TRBV20-1 and TRBJ2-1; possible D gene TRBD2, 6 bases. Germline V lookup: CDR1 DFQATT, CDR2 SNEGSKA (reference sequence). This CDR3 has 15 amino acids. V was pared by 0 bases and J by 6 bases, with 15 bases between. The CDR3 sequence is CSARDLEGRGNEQFF. The CDR3 DNA sequence: TGCAGTGCTAGAGATTTGGAGGGCCGGGGCAATGAGCAGTTCTTC.

This clonotype has ten or more counts. J is TRBJ2-3 and V is TRBV7-9; D possibly uses TRBD1 or TRBD2 (5 bases each). CDR1 and CDR2 from the germline V gene are SEHNR and FQNEAQ (reference sequence). The V end lost 4 bases, the J end lost 2 bases, and 10 bases lay between the germline ends. The CDR3 runs to 14 residues. CDR3 sequence reads: CASSYGTTTDTQYF. The CDR3, as DNA: TGTGCCAGCAGCTACGGGACCACCACAGATACGCAGTATTTT.